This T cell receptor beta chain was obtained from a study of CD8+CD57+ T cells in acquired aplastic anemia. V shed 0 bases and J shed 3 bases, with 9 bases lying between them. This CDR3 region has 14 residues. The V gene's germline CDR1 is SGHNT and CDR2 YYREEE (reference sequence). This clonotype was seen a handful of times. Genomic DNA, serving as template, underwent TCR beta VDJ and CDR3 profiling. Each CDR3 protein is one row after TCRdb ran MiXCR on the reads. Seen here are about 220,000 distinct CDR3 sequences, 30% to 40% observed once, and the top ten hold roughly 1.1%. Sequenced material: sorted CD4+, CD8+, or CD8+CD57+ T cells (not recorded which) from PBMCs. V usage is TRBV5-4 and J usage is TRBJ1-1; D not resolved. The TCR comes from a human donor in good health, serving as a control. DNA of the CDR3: TGTGCCAGCAGCTTGGATCCGGAAGACACTGAAGCTTTCTTT. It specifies CASSLDPEDTEAFF.